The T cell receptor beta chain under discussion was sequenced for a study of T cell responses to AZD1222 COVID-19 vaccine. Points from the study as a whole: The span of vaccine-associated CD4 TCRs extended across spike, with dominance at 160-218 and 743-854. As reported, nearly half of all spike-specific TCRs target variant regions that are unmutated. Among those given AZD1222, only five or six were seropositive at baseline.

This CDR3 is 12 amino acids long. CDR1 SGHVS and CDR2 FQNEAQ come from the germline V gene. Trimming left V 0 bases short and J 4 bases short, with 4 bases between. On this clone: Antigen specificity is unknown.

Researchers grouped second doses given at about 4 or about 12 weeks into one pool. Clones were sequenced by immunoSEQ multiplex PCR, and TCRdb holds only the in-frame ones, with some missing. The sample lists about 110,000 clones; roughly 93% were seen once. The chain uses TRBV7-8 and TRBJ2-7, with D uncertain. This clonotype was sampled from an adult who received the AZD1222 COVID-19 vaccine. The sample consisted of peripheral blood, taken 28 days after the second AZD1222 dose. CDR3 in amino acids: CASSLARYEQYF. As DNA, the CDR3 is TGTGCCAGCAGCTTAGCTAGGTACGAGCAGTACTTC.